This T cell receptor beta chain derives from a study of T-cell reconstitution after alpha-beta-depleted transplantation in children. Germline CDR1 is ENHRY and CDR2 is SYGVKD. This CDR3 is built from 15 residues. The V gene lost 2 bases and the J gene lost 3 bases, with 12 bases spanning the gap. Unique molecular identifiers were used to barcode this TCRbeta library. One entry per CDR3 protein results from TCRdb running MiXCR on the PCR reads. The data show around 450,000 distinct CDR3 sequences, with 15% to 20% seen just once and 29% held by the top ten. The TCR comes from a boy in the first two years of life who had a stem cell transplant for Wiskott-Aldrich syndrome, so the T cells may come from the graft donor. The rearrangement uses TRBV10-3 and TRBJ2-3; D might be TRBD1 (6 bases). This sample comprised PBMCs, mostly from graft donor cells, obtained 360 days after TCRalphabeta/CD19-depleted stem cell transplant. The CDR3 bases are TGTGCCATCAGTGAGAATGAAGGGGGAACAGATACGCAGTATTTT. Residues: CAISENEGGTDTQYF.